This T cell receptor beta chain was captured in a study of T cell changes during pregnancy in multiple sclerosis. The germline CDR1 and CDR2 sequences are LNHDA and SQIVND (reference sequence). The CDR3 contains 13 residues. J was trimmed by 5 bases and V by 8 bases; bases with no gene match: 9. The assay was immunoSEQ multiplex PCR, and TCRdb's table has in-frame clones only and misses some. The profile shows about 59,000 clones, about 90% of them singletons. The chain employs TRBV19 and TRBJ2-7; 7 nucleotides align to TRBD2. The sequenced sample was peripheral blood, obtained in the third trimester of pregnancy. This receptor was obtained from a female donor in good health, enrolled as a control in a pregnancy study. The chain's CDR3 is CASWGGGPHEQYF. DNA of the CDR3: TGTGCCAGTTGGGGGGGAGGGCCCCACGAGCAGTACTTC.